The 28 T cell receptor beta chains given below trace back to one sample, sequenced in a study of beta chain features in type 1 diabetes. All of the isolated RNA was reverse transcribed, so expressed TCRB transcripts were sequenced. Generated by immunoSEQ multiplex PCR, the TCRdb table keeps only in-frame clones and is missing some. Among some 900,000 clones listed, around a sixth were seen once. The sequencing input was naive CD4+ T cells from blood. These TCRs come from a woman aged 18-35 years in good health.

The chain carries TRBV9 and TRBJ2-2, with 9 bases aligning to TRBD2. The V segment lost 0 bases and the J segment 5 bases; nucleotides outside the gene matches: 5. The CDR3 contains 16 residues. The germline V gene encodes CDR1 SGDLS and CDR2 YYNGEE. The CDR3 reads CASSVGVLAGTGELFF. Written as DNA, the CDR3 is TGTGCCAGCAGCGTAGGTGTCCTAGCGGGGACCGGGGAGCTGTTTTTT.

This clone was seen more than once but under ten times. V usage is TRBV9 and J usage is TRBJ2-3, with D possibly being TRBD1 (6 bases). The V gene lost 3 bases and the J gene lost 0 bases, with 14 bases spanning the gap. This CDR3 contains 16 residues. Germline V gene data show CDR1 as SGDLS and CDR2 as YYNGEE. In DNA, the CDR3 is TGTGCCAGCAGCGAACAACAGGGACCTAGCACAGATACGCAGTATTTT. Translation gives CASSEQQGPSTDTQYF.

The table lists this clone with a few counts. This chain uses TRBV10-3 with TRBJ2-3, with a possible D match to TRBD1 (5 bases). This CDR3 is built from 14 residues. Germline V CDR1 and CDR2: ENHRY, SYGVKD. With 6 bases removed from V and 0 bases from J, the gap between germline ends came to 10 bases. CDR3 in amino acids: CAIRGPASTDTQYF. CDR3 sequence (DNA): TGTGCCATCAGGGGGCCGGCGAGCACAGATACGCAGTATTTT.

In its sample, this clone was seen a few times. V gene TRBV7-2 combines with J gene TRBJ2-1; D unclear. This CDR3 is 15 amino acids long. Germline V gene data show CDR1 as SGHTA and CDR2 as FQGNSA. V gave up 1 base and J gave up 0 bases, with 7 bases separating them. CDR3 in amino acids: CASSLVSSSYNEQFF. CDR3 sequence (DNA): TGTGCCAGCAGCTTAGTTTCTAGCTCCTACAATGAGCAGTTCTTC.

The chain has TRBV5-1 and TRBJ2-3; D is possibly TRBD2 (6 bases). The V gene lost 0 bases and the J gene lost 8 bases, with 13 bases spanning the gap. CDR1 SGHRS and CDR2 YFSETQ come from the germline V gene. There are 14 residues in the CDR3. DNA for the CDR3: TGCGCCAGCAGCTTGGGCCGCTGGGAGGCTACGCAGTATTTT. Encoded protein: CASSLGRWEATQYF.

CDR3 amino acids: CASSSPGAPLGYTF. The DNA of the CDR3 is TGTGCCAGCAGTTCCCCAGGAGCCCCACTTGGCTACACCTTC. This chain uses TRBV28 with TRBJ1-2; D is unclear. CDR1 MDHEN and CDR2 SYDVKM come from the germline V gene. V was clipped by 4 bases and J by 7 bases, with 16 bases between them. The CDR3 consists of 14 residues.

This clone has only a few counts. The chain is built from TRBV28 and TRBJ2-7; a possible D gene is TRBD1 (6 bases). Germline assignment: CDR1 MDHEN and CDR2 SYDVKM. V was trimmed by 8 bases and J by 6 bases, leaving 23 bases between them. The CDR3 loop spans 15 amino acids. The CDR3: CASATAGQGISEQYF. The CDR3 DNA sequence: TGTGCCAGCGCCACAGCAGGGCAGGGGATCTCCGAGCAGTACTTC.

The chain carries TRBV4-2 and TRBJ2-1, with a weak D call TRBD2 (6 bases). V gave up 1 base and J gave up 1 base, with 11 bases separating them. The CDR3 covers 16 residues. Germline V gives CDR1 LGHNA, CDR2 YNFKEQ. The CDR3 loop is CASSQGPGESYNEQFF. CDR3 in DNA: TGTGCCAGCAGCCAAGGTCCGGGGGAGTCCTACAATGAGCAGTTCTTC.

This clone was recorded a few times. The rearrangement links TRBV5-4 to TRBJ2-1; no clear D gene. V gave up 1 base and J gave up 5 bases, with 10 bases separating them. The germline V gene encodes CDR1 SGHNT and CDR2 YYREEE (reference sequence). This CDR3 is built from 14 residues. Here the CDR3 reads CASSLTITNNEQFF. CDR3 DNA sequence: TGTGCCAGCAGCTTGACCATTACGAACAATGAGCAGTTCTTC.

V and J are TRBV5-4 and TRBJ2-1; 9 nucleotides line up with TRBD2. With V trimmed by 5 bases and J by 6 bases, 12 bases remained unmatched. The CDR3 runs 16 residues. Germline V gene data show CDR1 as SGHNT and CDR2 as YYREEE (reference sequence). The CDR3 bases are TGTGCCAGCAGTGGAGGGCCTATAGCGGGAGTCAATGAGCAGTTCTTC. It specifies CASSGGPIAGVNEQFF.

Only a few counts were recorded for this clone. The chain joins TRBV25-1 to TRBJ2-1, with D unclear. The CDR3 totals 14 residues. Germline V lookup: CDR1 MGHDK, CDR2 SYGVNS. Trimming removed 1 base at V and 1 base at J, with 5 bases between. The DNA of the CDR3 is TGTGCCAGCAGTGAATTTCAGTCCTACAATGAGCAGTTCTTC. Protein product: CASSEFQSYNEQFF.

This clone came up a few times. This sequence joins TRBV5-1 and TRBJ1-5; D might be TRBD1 (6 bases). The CDR3 loop spans 15 amino acids. CDR1 is SGHRS and CDR2 is YFSETQ in the germline V gene. With 0 bases removed from V and 6 bases from J, the gap between germline ends came to 13 bases. The CDR3 is CASSLDFLGGQPQHF. CDR3 bases: TGCGCCAGCAGCTTGGACTTCCTAGGGGGTCAGCCCCAGCATTTT.

CDR3 sequence (DNA): TGTGCCAGCAGCTTAGAGCCGACTAGCAATGAGCAGTTCTTC. It translates to CASSLEPTSNEQFF. This chain joins TRBV7-2 and TRBJ2-1, with D maybe TRBD2 (6 bases). Germline CDR1 is SGHTA and CDR2 is FQGNSA. The CDR3 extends over 14 amino acids. The V and J ends lost 1 base and 6 bases respectively, with 10 bases between them.

This clone came up a few times. The V call is TRBV6-5, the J call TRBJ2-5, with 9 bases aligning to TRBD2. Germline CDR1 is MNHEY and CDR2 is SVGAGI. The CDR3 consists of 15 residues. V shed 2 bases, J shed 5 bases, and the junction held 6 bases outside the gene matches. The CDR3 here is CASSYGGRALETQYF. The CDR3 DNA sequence: TGTGCCAGCAGTTACGGCGGGAGGGCCCTGGAGACCCAGTACTTC.

This chain connects TRBV4-3 to TRBJ2-2; D is unresolved. CDR3 length: 15 residues. Per germline, CDR1 LGHNA and CDR2 YSLEER. V lost 0 bases to trimming and J lost 6 bases, with 11 bases between them. CDR3 in amino acids: CASSQEVAFSGELFF. CDR3 nucleotides: TGCGCCAGCAGCCAAGAAGTCGCTTTTTCCGGGGAGCTGTTTTTT.

V usage is TRBV5-6 and J usage is TRBJ1-2; 7 positions agree with TRBD1. This CDR3 spans 17 amino acids. Germline V gene data show CDR1 as SGHDT and CDR2 as YYEEEE. V shed 3 bases, J shed 2 bases, and the junction held 13 bases outside the gene matches. The CDR3 DNA is TGTGCCAGCAGCTCTCTAACCAGACAGGGCGCCAACTATGGCTACACCTTC. Protein: CASSSLTRQGANYGYTF.

V and J are TRBV2 and TRBJ2-6; D remains unclear. The V and J ends lost 7 bases and 0 bases respectively, with 10 bases between them. The germline gives CDR1 SNHLY, CDR2 FYNNEI. CDR3 size: 15 residues. The CDR3 sequence: CASISVLSGANVLTF. In DNA, the CDR3 is TGTGCCAGCATTTCAGTTCTCTCTGGGGCCAACGTCCTGACTTTC. The full variable domain, with the rest looked up from reference TRBV2 and TRBJ2-6, is EPEVTQTPSHQVTQMGQEVILRCVPISNHLYFYWYRQILGQKVEFLVSFYNNEISEKSEIFDDQFSVERPDGSNFTLKIRSTKLEDSAMYFCASISVLSGANVLTFGAGSRLTVL.

This clone was found a few times. The rearrangement uses TRBV28 and TRBJ2-1; D perhaps matches TRBD2 (5 bases). V was clipped by 5 bases and J by 4 bases, with 12 bases between them. Germline loops: CDR1 MDHEN, CDR2 SYDVKM. This CDR3 has 14 residues. CDR3 sequence reads: CASSASLSYNEQFF. Written as DNA, the CDR3 is TGTGCCAGCAGTGCTAGCCTATCTTACAATGAGCAGTTCTTC.

In its sample, this clone was seen a few times. The V and J genes are TRBV5-1 and TRBJ2-3; no firm D call. V was pared by 0 bases and J by 4 bases, with 12 bases between. Per the germline V gene, CDR1 is SGHRS and CDR2 is YFSETQ. This CDR3 spans 15 amino acids. The CDR3, as DNA: TGCGCCAGCAGCTTGGCCGGTTTGTCACCAGATACGCAGTATTTT. Protein product: CASSLAGLSPDTQYF. Combining the CDR3 with reference TRBV5-1 and TRBJ2-3 gives the whole variable domain KAGVTQTPRYLIKTRGQQVTLSCSPISGHRSVSWYQQTPGQGLQFLFEYFSETQRNKGNFPGRFSGRQFSNSRSEMNVSTLELGDSALYLCASSLAGLSPDTQYFGPGTRLTVL.

The J gene is TRBJ2-2, the V gene TRBV9; 10 bases fit TRBD1. The CDR3 length is 17 residues. The germline gives CDR1 SGDLS, CDR2 YYNGEE. V was clipped by 4 bases and J by 3 bases; unmatched bases: 9. CDR3: CASSRGQGGLYTGELFF. The CDR3 nucleotides are TGTGCCAGCAGCCGAGGACAGGGGGGCTTGTACACCGGGGAGCTGTTTTTT.

The chain has TRBV5-4 and TRBJ1-1, with D tentatively TRBD1 (5 bases). In germline, CDR1 is SGHNT, CDR2 YYREEE (reference sequence). The ends were cut back, 1 base at V and 4 bases at J, with 11 bases in the middle. The CDR3 has 14 residues. CDR3 coding DNA: TGTGCCAGCAGCTTGTCGGCGGGGGGCACTGAAGCTTTCTTT. Translated: CASSLSAGGTEAFF.

This clone showed up just a few times. The rearrangement links TRBV28 to TRBJ2-5; 10 positions agree with TRBD1. The CDR3 runs 14 residues. Germline CDR1 and CDR2: MDHEN and SYDVKM. V lost 8 bases and J lost 3; bases outside the gene matches: 6. CDR3 region: CASSTGGRKETQYF. In DNA form, the CDR3 reads TGTGCCAGCTCGACAGGGGGCCGTAAAGAGACCCAGTACTTC.

In this sample, this clone turned up a few times. The rearrangement uses TRBV4-1 and TRBJ1-2; 7 positions match TRBD1. Losses at the gene ends were 1 base for V and 3 bases for J; bases not matched to a gene: 5. Germline-derived CDR1 and CDR2 are MGHRA and YSYEKL. The length of the CDR3 is 15 residues. The DNA for the CDR3 is TGCGCCAGCAGCCAAGTCGTTCAGGGGGACTATGGCTACACCTTC. Its translation is CASSQVVQGDYGYTF.

The chain is built from TRBV7-2 and TRBJ2-1, with TRBD2 identical over 7 bases. This CDR3 spans 17 amino acids. CDR1 is SGHTA and CDR2 is FQGNSA in the germline V gene. Trimming at V came to 5 bases and at J to 4 bases, leaving 14 bases not matched to a gene. CDR3 region: CASSTFGASGLYNEQFF. The CDR3 nucleotides are TGTGCCAGCAGCACATTCGGCGCTAGCGGACTATACAATGAGCAGTTCTTC.

CDR3 nucleotides: TGCGCCAGCAGCCCGTTAGGACGTTGGGGAGAGACCCAGTACTTC. As protein: CASSPLGRWGETQYF. The V gene is TRBV5-1, the J gene TRBJ2-5, with D unresolved. V lost 4 bases and J 4 bases, leaving 17 bases between the germline ends. Germline V lookup: CDR1 SGHRS, CDR2 YFSETQ. The CDR3 is 15 residues long.

V and J are TRBV2 and TRBJ1-4; D call uncertain. This CDR3 spans 12 amino acids. Trimming took off 6 bases at V and 7 bases at J, with 9 bases between the two ends. The V gene's germline CDR1 is SNHLY and CDR2 FYNNEI. CDR3 in DNA: TGTGCCAGCAGGCCCGGGTCTGAAAAACTGTTTTTT. This sequence encodes CASRPGSEKLFF.

The rearrangement links TRBV6-1 to TRBJ1-5, with 8 bases that match TRBD1. The CDR3 length is 15 residues. CDR1 MNHNS and CDR2 SASEGT come from the germline V gene. V was clipped by 6 bases and J by 0 bases; unmatched bases: 4. The CDR3 bases are TGTGCCAGCAGAGGACAGGGTAATAGCAATCAGCCCCAGCATTTT. Its translation: CASRGQGNSNQPQHF.

This clone was seen more than once but under ten times. DNA for the CDR3: TGTGCCAGCAGCTTAGGGGGATCGGGCTCTGGGGCCAACGTCCTGACTTTC. It encodes CASSLGGSGSGANVLTF. This chain uses TRBV7-8 with TRBJ2-6; unclear D gene. Trimming pared 1 base from V and 0 bases from J, leaving 10 bases between. The CDR3 length is 17 residues. CDR1 is SGHVS, CDR2 FQNEAQ, per germline. Supplemented by reference TRBV7-8 and TRBJ2-6, the full variable domain reads GAGVSQSPRYKVAKRGQDVALRCDPISGHVSLFWYQQALGQGPEFLTYFQNEAQLDKSGLPSDRFFAERPEGSVSTLKIQRTQQEDSAVYLCASSLGGSGSGANVLTFGAGSRLTVL.